These T cell receptor beta chains were read from a single sample in a study of T cell repertoires in aging, cancer and after chemotherapy. TCRdb re-called the multiplex PCR reads with MiXCR, one entry per CDR3 protein. This table has about 5,000 distinct CDR3 sequences, approximately 25% appearing once. Input material: blood. These receptors all stem from a human donor in good health. CDR3s leave out the opening cysteine and the closing phenylalanine or tryptophan. Clone size appears in some rows only: once, few, many, or a class for an expanded clone.

V gene: TRBV6-5; clone size: few; J gene: TRBJ1-1; CDR3 protein: ASSYVTGGRNTEAF
V gene: TRBV7-9; clone size: .; J gene: TRBJ1-2; CDR3 protein: ASSTRTTQGTNYGYT
V gene: TRBV10-1; clone size: .; J gene: TRBJ1-5; CDR3 protein: ASSSGAQGNQPQH
V gene: TRBV7-9; clone size: .; J gene: TRBJ2-1; CDR3 protein: ASSLTSGSTNEQF
V gene: TRBV5-1; clone size: few; J gene: TRBJ1-6; CDR3 protein: ASSLEPQGDSPLH
V gene: TRBV24-1; clone size: few; J gene: TRBJ1-2; CDR3 protein: ATSGVGDRFANYGYT
V gene: TRBV5-1; clone size: .; J gene: TRBJ2-5; CDR3 protein: ASSLGAHGLQETQY
V gene: TRBV20-1; clone size: .; J gene: TRBJ2-7; CDR3 protein: SAIFTGGRNEQY
V gene: TRBV6-5; clone size: medium-sized; J gene: TRBJ1-2; CDR3 protein: ASSYGRDYGYT
V gene: TRBV15; clone size: medium-sized; J gene: TRBJ1-2; CDR3 protein: ATREDRDGYT
V gene: TRBV7-2; clone size: medium-sized; J gene: TRBJ2-3; CDR3 protein: ASSLGGLAGLHSTDTQY
V gene: TRBV6-1; clone size: .; J gene: TRBJ2-3; CDR3 protein: ASSGLAGGPDTQY
V gene: TRBV7-2; clone size: .; J gene: TRBJ2-7; CDR3 protein: ASSLALGGGQYEQY
V gene: TRBV30; clone size: few; J gene: TRBJ1-2; CDR3 protein: AWSVSHFYGYT
V gene: TRBV5-4; clone size: few; J gene: TRBJ1-4; CDR3 protein: ASSPGRGTNEKLF
V gene: TRBV6-1; clone size: .; J gene: TRBJ1-3; CDR3 protein: ASGGDHSGNTIY
V gene: TRBV12-3/TRBV12-4; clone size: medium-sized; J gene: TRBJ1-4; CDR3 protein: ASSFQAAGEKLF
V gene: TRBV29-1; clone size: medium-sized; J gene: TRBJ1-1; CDR3 protein: SIHRDFKGNTEAF
V gene: TRBV7-2; clone size: .; J gene: TRBJ2-1; CDR3 protein: ASSHGGSNNEQF
V gene: TRBV5-4; clone size: .; J gene: TRBJ2-5; CDR3 protein: ASSWQDRVETQY
V gene: TRBV18; clone size: medium-sized; J gene: TRBJ2-5; CDR3 protein: ASSPLARGFQETQY
V gene: TRBV19; clone size: medium-sized; J gene: TRBJ2-7; CDR3 protein: ASSLLAGDEQY
V gene: TRBV10-3; clone size: medium-sized; J gene: TRBJ2-7; CDR3 protein: AISGTSESDEQY
V gene: TRBV5-6; clone size: medium-sized; J gene: TRBJ2-2; CDR3 protein: ASEQVGRITGELF